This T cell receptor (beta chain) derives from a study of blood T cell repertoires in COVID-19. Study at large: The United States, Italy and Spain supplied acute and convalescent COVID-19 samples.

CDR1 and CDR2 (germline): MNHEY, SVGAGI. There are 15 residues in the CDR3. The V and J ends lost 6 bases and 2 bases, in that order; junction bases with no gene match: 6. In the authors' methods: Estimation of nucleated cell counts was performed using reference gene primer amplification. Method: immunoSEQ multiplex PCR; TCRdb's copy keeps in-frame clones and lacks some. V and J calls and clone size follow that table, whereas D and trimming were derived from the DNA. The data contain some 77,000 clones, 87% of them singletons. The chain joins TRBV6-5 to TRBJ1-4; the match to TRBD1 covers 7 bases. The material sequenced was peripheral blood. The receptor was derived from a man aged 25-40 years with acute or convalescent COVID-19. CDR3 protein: CASSQRGQTNEKLFF. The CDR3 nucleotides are TGTGCCAGCAGCCAGAGGGGACAGACTAATGAAAAACTGTTTTTT.